These 28 T cell receptor beta chains came from one sample sequenced in a study of blood T cell repertoires in COVID-19. Only in-frame clones appear in the TCRdb table, and some are missing; sequencing was by immunoSEQ multiplex PCR. The table shows 300,000 to 450,000 clones, with roughly 80% occurring only once. The sample was peripheral blood. These receptors were taken from a human donor with acute or convalescent COVID-19. The donor label of this sample is uncertain.

The chain joins TRBV6-2 or TRBV6-3 to TRBJ2-1; D is unresolved. The length of the CDR3 is 12 residues. Trimming shortened V by 1 base and J by 10 bases, and 8 bases separated the two germline ends. CDR1 MNHEY and CDR2 SVGEGT come from the germline V gene. Here the CDR3 reads CASSYFLMEQFF. As DNA, the CDR3 is TGTGCCAGCAGTTACTTCCTTATGGAGCAGTTCTTC.

The rearrangement joins TRBV3-1 (or the pseudogene TRBV3-2) to TRBJ1-3; maybe TRBD1 (6 bases). Trimming shortened V by 0 bases and J by 0 bases, and 18 bases separated the two germline ends. Looked up from germline, CDR1 is LGHDT and CDR2 is YNNKEL (reference sequence). CDR3 size: 19 residues. CDR3 bases: TGTGCCAGCAGCCAAGAGCTCGGGGGGGGCTCGATCTCTGGAAACACCATATATTTT. Its translation: CASSQELGGGSISGNTIYF.

This clone has more than one count but fewer than ten. The chain uses TRBV27 and TRBJ2-1; 10 bases agree with TRBD1. CDR3 length: 15 residues. The germline gives CDR1 MNHEY, CDR2 SMNVEV (reference sequence). Trimming removed 4 bases from V and 8 bases from J; junction bases left unmatched: 8. The CDR3 sequence: CASSSPGQGFYEQFF. DNA of the CDR3: TGTGCCAGCAGTTCACCGGGACAGGGGTTCTATGAGCAGTTCTTC.

V and J are TRBV9 and TRBJ2-1; 11 nucleotides match TRBD2. This CDR3 has 16 amino acids. Losses at the gene ends were 9 bases for V and 4 bases for J; bases not matched to a gene: 12. Germline lookup yields CDR1 SGDLS and CDR2 YYNGEE. DNA of the CDR3: TGTGCCACCCCCAACATAGCGGGGGGGCTGTACAATGAGCAGTTCTTC. Its protein is CATPNIAGGLYNEQFF. Full variable domain (remainder filled in from reference TRBV9 and TRBJ2-1): DSGVTQTPKHLITATGQRVTLRCSPRSGDLSVYWYQQSLDQGLQFLIQYYNGEERAKGNILERFSAQQFPDLHSELNLSSLELGDSALYFCATPNIAGGLYNEQFFGPGTRLTVL.

The CDR3 here is CASSSDSGSKNIQYF. CDR3 nucleotide sequence: TGTGCCAGCAGCTCGGACAGCGGTAGCAAAAACATTCAGTACTTC. The chain links TRBV7-9 to TRBJ2-4; maybe TRBD1 (6 bases). Germline V gene lookup returns CDR1 SEHNR and CDR2 FQNEAQ (reference sequence). The ends were cut back, 4 bases at V and 3 bases at J, with 13 bases in the middle. The CDR3 runs to 15 residues.

The chain is built from TRBV19 and TRBJ1-2, with TRBD1 matching 7 bases. Germline CDR1 reads LNHDA; CDR2 reads SQIVND (reference sequence). Trimming cost V 4 bases and J 2 bases; bases outside gene matches: 4. This CDR3 contains 14 residues. In nucleotides, the CDR3 is TGTGCCAGTAGTAGGTCGGGACAGAACTATGGCTACACCTTC. This codes for CASSRSGQNYGYTF.

The chain employs TRBV7-2 and TRBJ1-3; no firm D call. CDR3 size: 12 residues. V was cut by 0 bases and J by 8 bases, with 5 bases left in between. From germline, CDR1 is SGHTA and CDR2 FQGNSA. CDR3 DNA sequence: TGTGCCAGCAGCTTAGCGCGGGACACCATATATTTT. Protein sequence: CASSLARDTIYF.

The chain links TRBV18 to TRBJ1-2, with 10 bases fitting TRBD1. The CDR3 sequence is 17 residues long. Germline CDR1 KGHSH, CDR2 LQKENI. The V gene end was trimmed by 2 bases and the J gene end by 6 bases; junction bases not matched to a gene: 12. The CDR3 protein is CASSPGTGDSALNGYTF. The CDR3 nucleotides are TGTGCCAGCTCACCAGGGACAGGGGATTCTGCCCTCAATGGCTACACCTTC.

The chain carries TRBV7-2 and TRBJ1-1; 7 bases are a match to TRBD1. In germline, CDR1 is SGHTA, CDR2 FQGNSA. V was pared by 4 bases and J by 4 bases, with 12 bases of the junction left unmatched. The CDR3 sequence is 16 residues long. CDR3 nucleotides: TGTGCCAGCAGCTCACGGACAGGTCAAGGGGGCACTGAAGCTTTCTTT. It specifies CASSSRTGQGGTEAFF.

The chain recombines TRBV5-1 with TRBJ2-6; D is possibly TRBD1 (5 bases). There are 15 residues in the CDR3. V was shortened by 4 bases and J by 2 bases, with 10 bases between the two germline ends. In germline, CDR1 is SGHRS, CDR2 YFSETQ. The CDR3 reads CASSHGRAGANVLTF. The CDR3 nucleotides read TGCGCCAGCAGCCACGGCAGGGCTGGGGCCAACGTCCTGACTTTC.

This clone was picked up a small number of times. V and J are TRBV7-8 and TRBJ1-2, with TRBD1 as a possible D gene (6 bases). Germline-derived CDR1 and CDR2 are SGHVS and FQNEAQ. With 5 bases removed from V and 3 bases from J, the gap between germline ends came to 40 bases. The CDR3 is 23 residues long. In DNA, the CDR3 is TGTGCCAGCAGCCGATACATCATAGCACCCCGGGACATTCAGGGGTCGCGGGACTATGGCTACACCTTC. As protein: CASSRYIIAPRDIQGSRDYGYTF.

The V call is TRBV30, the J call TRBJ1-2; unclear D gene. The CDR3 consists of 14 residues. The V end was cut by 3 bases, the J end by 4 bases, with 15 bases between. Germline lookup yields CDR1 GTSNPN and CDR2 SVGIG (reference sequence). As DNA, the CDR3 is TGTGCCTGGAGGGAGGGTTGGAATCTCTATGGCTACACCTTC. Amino acid sequence: CAWREGWNLYGYTF. The entire variable domain, with the rest obtained from reference TRBV30 and TRBJ1-2, is as follows: SQTIHQWPATLVQPVGSPLSLECTVEGTSNPNLYWYRQAAGRGLQLLFYSVGIGQISSEVPQNLSASRPQDRQFILSSKKLLLSDSGFYLCAWREGWNLYGYTFGSGTRLTVV.

This chain joins TRBV2 and TRBJ1-1; 7 bases align to TRBD1. The CDR3 totals 15 residues. V shed 2 bases and J 3 bases; nucleotides not matched to a gene: 6. Per germline, CDR1 SNHLY and CDR2 FYNNEI. CDR3 amino acids: CASSETVQGYTEAFF. The CDR3 nucleotides are TGTGCCAGCAGTGAAACGGTACAGGGGTACACTGAAGCTTTCTTT.

The chain is built from TRBV5-5 and TRBJ1-5, with D perhaps TRBD1 (5 bases). The CDR3 is made up of 14 amino acids. Trimming took off 3 bases at V and 4 bases at J, with 11 bases between the two ends. Germline V gene sequence: CDR1 SGHKS, CDR2 YYEKEE (reference sequence). The CDR3 nucleotides read TGTGCCAGCAGCTCCCTGACAGCTAATCAGCCCCAGCATTTT. This gives the protein CASSSLTANQPQHF. Full variable domain (remainder filled in from reference TRBV5-5 and TRBJ1-5): DAGVTQSPTHLIKTRGQQVTLRCSPISGHKSVSWYQQVLGQGPQFIFQYYEKEERGRGNFPDRFSARQFPNYSSELNVNALLLGDSALYLCASSSLTANQPQHFGDGTRLSIL.

The chain couples TRBV30 to TRBJ1-6; tentative D call: TRBD1 (6 bases). CDR3 length: 20 amino acids. Trimming pared 4 bases from V and 0 bases from J, leaving 25 bases between. Germline V gene lookup returns CDR1 GTSNPN and CDR2 SVGIG (reference sequence). This chain's CDR3 is CAWIQTGAPLASSYNSPLHF. CDR3 sequence (DNA): TGTGCCTGGATCCAGACAGGAGCCCCTCTCGCGAGCTCCTATAATTCACCCCTCCACTTT.

The count of this clone is one. The chain carries TRBV27 and TRBJ2-2; 10 positions match TRBD1. This CDR3 has 17 amino acids. J lost 1 base, V lost 6 bases, and 8 bases had no gene match. The germline CDR1 and CDR2 sequences are MNHEY and SMNVEV (reference sequence). The CDR3 DNA follows: TGTGCCAGCAGACAGGGACAGGGGCGAGGGAACACCGGGGAGCTGTTTTTT. Its protein product is CASRQGQGRGNTGELFF.

In this sample, this clone turned up a few times. The chain is built from TRBV10-3 and TRBJ1-5; D possibly corresponds to TRBD1 (5 bases). V was trimmed by 0 bases and J by 9 bases, leaving 24 bases between them. The CDR3 has 18 amino acids. Germline loops: CDR1 ENHRY, CDR2 SYGVKD. CDR3 sequence (DNA): TGTGCCATCAGTGAGTCGATTTTTCCTGGGGCGTTGGGTCCGCCCCAGCATTTT. Protein product: CAISESIFPGALGPPQHF.

V gene TRBV3-1 (or the pseudogene TRBV3-2) combines with J gene TRBJ1-6; D call uncertain. Germline V lookup: CDR1 LGHDT, CDR2 YNNKEL (reference sequence). V was cut by 4 bases and J by 9 bases, with 13 bases left in between. CDR3 length: 14 amino acids. CDR3 loop: CASSPGEIGSPLHF. CDR3 bases: TGTGCCAGCAGCCCCGGGGAAATAGGTTCACCCCTCCACTTT.

This clone was detected a few times. The chain links TRBV7-2 to TRBJ1-2; 9 bases map to TRBD1. The CDR3 is made up of 13 amino acids. J lost 11 bases, V lost 0 bases, and 4 bases had no gene match. Germline values: CDR1 SGHTA, CDR2 FQGNSA. CDR3 region: CASSLAGTGRYTF. The CDR3 DNA reads TGTGCCAGCAGCTTAGCGGGGACAGGGAGATACACCTTC.

This clone was recorded a few times. The V call is TRBV5-1, the J call TRBJ2-2; a weak D match, TRBD2 (6 bases). V was shortened by 0 bases and J by 5 bases, with 11 bases between the two germline ends. There are 15 residues in the CDR3. Germline values: CDR1 SGHRS, CDR2 YFSETQ. CDR3 region: CASSLETSVTGELFF. CDR3 sequence (DNA): TGCGCCAGCAGCTTGGAGACTAGTGTGACCGGGGAGCTGTTTTTT.

V is TRBV11-2 and J is TRBJ2-5; a weak D match, TRBD1 (6 bases). The germline CDR1 and CDR2 sequences are SGHAT and FQNNGV. The V end lost 5 bases, the J end lost 1 base, and 14 bases lay between the germline ends. The length of the CDR3 is 15 residues. DNA for the CDR3: TGTGCCAGCAGCCGGAGCGGACAGATCCAAGAGACCCAGTACTTC. Translating gives CASSRSGQIQETQYF.

The chain employs TRBV29-1 and TRBJ2-3, with 7 bases aligning to TRBD2. In germline, CDR1 is SQVTM, CDR2 ANQGSEA. The CDR3 totals 15 residues. J lost 2 bases, V lost 5 bases, and 10 bases had no gene match. CDR3 DNA: TGCAGCGTTTTATTAGCGGGCGGGGTCACAGATACGCAGTATTTT. It encodes CSVLLAGGVTDTQYF.

The J gene is TRBJ1-5, the V gene TRBV6-6; 11 bases line up with TRBD1. Germline V lookup: CDR1 MNHNY, CDR2 SVGAGI (reference sequence). This CDR3 has 15 amino acids. The junction had 6 bases not matched to a gene; V was cut back by 4 bases and J by 7 bases. The CDR3 nucleotides read TGTGCCAGCAGTTCCCGGACAGGGGGCTGGCAGCCCCAGCATTTT. It specifies CASSSRTGGWQPQHF.

The V gene is TRBV19, the J gene TRBJ1-4; D possibly corresponds to TRBD1 (6 bases). This CDR3 has 15 residues. Trimming cost V 1 base and J 10 bases, with 16 bases left between them. Germline CDR1 is LNHDA and CDR2 is SQIVND (reference sequence). The CDR3 DNA sequence: TGTGCCAGTAGTATAGGGGACACCGTTTCGGGAAAACTGTTTTTT. It translates to CASSIGDTVSGKLFF.

The chain joins TRBV12-3 or TRBV12-4 to TRBJ1-2; D not resolved. The CDR3 sequence is 12 residues long. V lost 5 bases and J 5 bases, leaving 9 bases between the germline ends. CDR3 bases: TGTGCCAGCAGTGTGATCGGGTATGGCTACACCTTC. This translates into CASSVIGYGYTF.

The V and J genes are TRBV28 and TRBJ1-1; D gene unclear. The CDR3 contains 13 residues. Trimming pared 4 bases from V and 0 bases from J, leaving 6 bases between. Germline loops: CDR1 MDHEN, CDR2 SYDVKM. The CDR3: CASSSPMNTEAFF. CDR3 DNA: TGTGCCAGCAGTTCCCCTATGAACACTGAAGCTTTCTTT.

The rearrangement joins TRBV29-1 to TRBJ2-7; 12 bases are shared with TRBD1. Germline V gives CDR1 SQVTM, CDR2 ANQGSEA. The CDR3 is made up of 15 amino acids. Trimming took 5 bases from V and 3 from J; bases not matched to a gene: 8. CDR3 protein: CSVTYGTGGIYEQYF. Here the CDR3 DNA reads TGCAGCGTTACCTACGGGACAGGGGGCATCTACGAGCAGTACTTC.

This clone has just a few counts. This sequence joins TRBV5-3 and TRBJ1-6; 7 positions match TRBD1. TRBV5-3 is flagged as an ORF with uncertain function. The J segment lost 7 bases and the V segment lost 3 bases, leaving 4 bases of the junction unmatched. This CDR3 spans 14 amino acids. The CDR3 protein is CARSSLTGNSPLHF. The DNA for the CDR3 is TGTGCCAGAAGCTCACTGACAGGGAATTCACCCCTCCACTTT.